The sequence of this TCR beta chain was determined in a study of blood T cell repertoires in COVID-19. Study information: Acute and convalescent COVID-19 specimens originated in the United States, Italy and Spain. Sources were T cells, B-cell-depleted T cells, or PBMCs; the material itself was cDNA or gDNA.

In the source study's methods: By means of reference gene primer amplification, nucleated cell counts were estimated. TCRdb's copy holds only in-frame clones and misses some; the assay was immunoSEQ multiplex PCR. Clone size and V and J calls were adopted from that table, with D and trimming inferred from the DNA. The sample consists of roughly 200,000 clones, around 80% of them appearing once. Germline values: CDR1 SGHTA, CDR2 FQGNSA. The V gene lost 4 bases and the J gene lost 7 bases, with 11 bases spanning the gap. The CDR3 extends over 13 amino acids. V usage is TRBV7-2 and J usage is TRBJ1-5, with D hard to call. Input material: peripheral blood. The origin of this receptor is a woman between 65 and 79 years old with acute or convalescent COVID-19. As DNA, the CDR3 is TGTGCCAGCAGCTCCGAGGAGGTGCAGCCCCAGCATTTT. It specifies CASSSEEVQPQHF.